This T cell receptor (beta chain) was captured by sequencing in a study of blood T cell repertoires in COVID-19. About the study: Acute-phase and convalescent COVID-19 samples originated in the United States, Italy and Spain. Nucleic acid was either cDNA or gDNA, and it came from T cells, B-cell-depleted T cells, or PBMCs.

CDR3 length: 17 amino acids. CDR1 is SGHTA, CDR2 FQGNSA, per germline. Losses at the gene ends were 1 base for V and 4 bases for J; bases not matched to a gene: 7. As handled by the study authors: Scientists estimated how many nucleated cells there were by amplifying reference gene primers. TCRdb's copy holds only in-frame clones and misses some; the assay was immunoSEQ multiplex PCR. V, J and clone size derive from that table, while D and trimming were established from the DNA sequence. This sample carries a few hundred thousand clones, 85% of them seen once, and the ten largest clones take around 4.2%.

The chain uses TRBV7-2 and TRBJ2-3, with 11 bases matching TRBD2. Material for sequencing was peripheral blood. The receptor was isolated from a woman between 45 and 60 years old with active or convalescent COVID-19. The CDR3 loop reads CASSLVPSGRFPDTQYF. The CDR3 nucleotides read TGTGCCAGCAGCTTAGTGCCTAGCGGGAGGTTCCCAGATACGCAGTATTTT. The full variable domain, in which reference TRBV7-2 and TRBJ2-3 provide the parts outside the CDR3, is GAGVSQSPSNKVTEKGKDVELRCDPISGHTALYWYRQSLGQGLEFLIYFQGNSAPDKSGLPSDRFSAERTGGSVSTLTIQRTQQEDSAVYLCASSLVPSGRFPDTQYFGPGTRLTVL.